This T cell receptor (beta chain) was sequenced in a study of cytomegalovirus exposure and HLA in healthy donors (dated by TCRdb to 2016 to 2017). Study-level background: An earlier analysis of approximately 640 of the donors reported approximately 300 Gb of sequence data and some 100 million unique TCR beta sequences from roughly 180 million T cells. About 280 gigabases of sequencing data and around 80 million unique TCR sequences made up an early release that covered 500 to 700 HLA-typed donors. Among the roughly 400 genotyped donors, around 79% belonged to the genetic ancestry cluster associated with self-reported Caucasian donors. The aim of the study was to test whether cataloging public T cell receptors could identify signatures of past pathogen exposure. The study profiled the T cell repertoires of under 700 subjects by immunosequencing and related them to cytomegalovirus serostatus. In addition to the first cohort of 500 to 850 subjects, a separate validation cohort of about 120 different subjects was used. To predict cytomegalovirus infection status, the study combined high-throughput TCR immunosequencing, statistical association of individual TCRs with disease status, and machine learning. To study patterns of TCR occurrence, a later analysis re-analyzed previously published TCR beta repertoires from 550 to 800 donors and added high-resolution HLA genotyping. The later analysis used no new phenotypic data to find candidate immune exposures, relying instead on TCR beta sequences and their occurrence across donors. An earlier analysis of a few hundred of the donors applied high-throughput TCR beta sequencing to assess whether each TCR beta V gene segment acted as functional or pseudogenic. Donor age, sex, ethnicity and CMV serostatus were collected together with the repertoire data. In a later genetic analysis, genome-wide SNP genotypes for about three fifths of the 666 donors were used, and that subset was treated as a discovery cohort. Every repertoire in the discovery cohort had been generated on one and the same sequencing platform. Both class I and class II loci were covered by HLA typing, at four-digit resolution. The number of donors typed differed by locus, with about 629-640 for A, B, C, DRB1 and DQB1, 522 for DQA1, about 610 for DPA1, and under 490 for DPB1. Four or five DR-DQ haplotypes were handled as single units for association and clustering because linkage in the cohort was strong. Across 300 to 500 genotyped donors of the cohort, an average of roughly 200,000 unique TCR beta nucleotide sequences per donor were sequenced, and roughly 20% of those sequences were non-productive. General conclusions and limits of the study: A later analysis reported that several top co-occurrence clusters appeared linked to parvovirus B19, influenza, CMV and Epstein-Barr virus. The earlier analysis of 587 of the donors excluded roughly 16 rarely observed V segments, including chromosome 9 orphons, because counts were too low. A total of about 150 TCR beta chains were listed by the study as associated with cytomegalovirus. A later analysis associated around 16,000 TCR beta sequences with specific HLA alleles at a false discovery rate of 0.05. According to a later analysis, most CMV-associated TCR beta chains appeared to be HLA-restricted, and the HLA associations seemed to be driven largely by CMV exposure. A further reported finding was that TCR beta sequences accurately predicted the HLA-A and HLA-B alleles for most subjects in the first cohort. It was suggested by the authors that the approach could potentially be generalized to other disease states and immunological phenotypes. In an earlier analysis of some 540 of the donors, most TCR beta V segments appeared in productive rearrangements about 90% or about 30% of the time, broadly matching IMGT annotations. When HLA alleles, especially DR and DQ, strongly co-occurred, TCR associations were difficult to assign to individual alleles. The sequencing pipeline was judged likely to have produced a cluster of highly shared sequence variants as a technical artifact. Most TCR sequences were observed very rarely across donors, whereas some public TCRs were present in many individuals. In a later analysis, TCR association rates were found to vary across HLA loci, with the most associated TCRs seen for DRB1 alleles and the fewest for HLA-C alleles. Because some donors lacked HLA typing at each locus, the association tests relied only on the typed subset. Presence/absence analyses assumed roughly uniform sequencing depth across donors, an assumption that may not hold. In a later genetic analysis, a missense DCLRE1C variant was associated with V-gene and J-gene trimming of TCR beta chains, and the association was replicated in an independent cohort. Compared with equally common non-associated chains, HLA-associated TCR beta chains in a later analysis were more clonally expanded and had lower generation probabilities. The classifier was reported to diagnose cytomegalovirus status with high specificity and sensitivity in both the original and validation cohorts. In a later genetic analysis, fewer N-insertions in productive TCRs were reported among donors in an Asian-associated ancestry cluster than the approximately 670-donor mean. This cohort had only TCR beta chains sequenced, and the lack of alpha or paired-chain data limited which features could be detected. The only immune exposure information available for the cohort was CMV serostatus. Linkage disequilibrium might explain the correlated functional status among segregating V segments, but an unknown experimental factor could not be ruled out. In vitro tests confirmed that a few of the cytomegalovirus-associated TCR beta chains recognize cytomegalovirus antigens.

About this clone: Its binding antigen is unknown. No per-base quality is available; no much larger clone lies one base away.

The cohort was made up of 666 healthy bone marrow donors. At the time of sampling, all cohort members were nominally healthy, though unrecorded immune exposures were likely present. The donor was CMV seronegative and belonged to the group of over 350 seronegative cohort members. A peripheral blood sample was provided by each donor, and peripheral blood mononuclear cells were used for TCR beta sequencing. The Qiagen DNeasy Blood Extraction Kit was used to extract genomic DNA from the blood cell samples. Libraries were prepared through the immunoSEQ multiplex PCR assay. A mixture of 60 forward primers for TCR Vbeta segments and 13 reverse primers for TCR Jbeta segments was used in the multiplex PCR. A multiplex PCR assay on genomic DNA amplified the CDR3 region of rearranged TCR beta genes. The amplified TCR beta libraries were sequenced on the Illumina HiSeq System as 87-base-pair reads. The study's processing was this. Across the 600 to 700 repertoires, a later analysis counted 80 million or so unique TCR beta chains, approximately 10 million of which were shared by at least two donors. Raw reads were error-corrected and collapsed into unique sequences by a nearest-neighbor algorithm in which closely related sequences were merged to remove PCR and sequencing errors. V, D and J gene segments were assigned by aligning CDR3 sequences to IMGT reference sequences. For a sequence to be retained, at least a six-nucleotide match to both a V gene segment and a J gene segment was required. Rearrangements were called productive when the CDR3 lacked stop codons and stayed in frame with V and J; all others were non-productive. Following IMGT convention, CDR3 was defined as the stretch from the second conserved V-encoded cysteine to the conserved J-encoded phenylalanine. Sequences without an unambiguous match to a single V gene segment were excluded from the earlier analysis of about 640 of the donors. In an earlier analysis of about 590 of the donors, a V segment was called functional when productive rearrangements were above 56.7%, and segregating when the standard deviation between donors exceeded 5%. To diagnose cytomegalovirus status from the catalog of TCR beta chain sequences, a statistical classification framework was built. V and J gene assignment, in a later analysis, came from comparing TCR nucleotide sequences with IMGT/GENE-DB human TR gene sequences. Using the TCRdist pipeline, a later analysis assigned CDR3 sequences along with most-parsimonious VDJ recombination scenarios. In a later analysis, every TCR beta chain was defined by the combination of its CDR3 amino acid sequence and its V-gene family, and reads without a unique V-gene family were dropped. A later analysis removed 592 highly shared, low-generation-probability nucleotide sequences to deal with suspected cross-contamination and a sequencing artifact. A later analysis calculated a clonal expansion index for each public chain from normalized within-repertoire ranks of inferred template counts. In a later analysis, generation probabilities were computed with a VDJ recombination model fitted to out-of-frame rearrangements, and the resulting probabilities were checked against IGoR. In a later analysis, hypergeometric tests were used to score TCR-TCR, TCR-HLA and TCR-CMV co-occurrence, with a repertoire-size bias correction applied to TCR pairs. A later analysis estimated false discovery rates by permuting HLA or CMV assignments 20 times. In a later analysis, co-occurring TCRs were grouped using DBSCAN, with TCRdist sequence similarity added in when clustering inside HLA-allele-positive subsets. Co-occurrence clustering excluded repertoires with fewer than 30,000 or more than 120,000 public chains, plus five with anomalous nucleotide sharing. The immuneACCESS repertoire file appears here via TCRdb, limited to in-frame rearrangements. These files lack a portion of the clones; in checked studies, under half of the deficit traces to unresolved V genes, and the cause of the others is not known. That table gives V, J and clone size, and the DNA gave D and trimming. For this sample there are 140,000 or so clones; about three quarters appear just once. The ten biggest clones cover approximately 1.6% of the sample.

Sequenced sample: PBMCs. This clonotype originated in a woman aged 30 to 39 in good health and CMV-seronegative.

The bases are TGTGCCAGCAGTTTATGGTCGCTAGCGGGAGGCTCGCCCGGGGAGCTGTTTTTT. Its product reads: CASSLWSLAGGSPGELFF. The rearrangement combines TRBV28 with TRBJ2-2; 11 bases in the middle match TRBD2. Relative to germline, V is missing 0 bases and J is missing 6 bases, with 9 bases of the junction outside any gene match. The germline V gene yields MDHEN for CDR1 and SYDVKM for CDR2. The CDR3 contains 18 residues, cysteine and phenylalanine counted. Only the CDR3 region is kept as DNA, spanning 54 bases read in frame from base 1.